Presented here are 30 T cell receptor beta chains from one specimen sequenced in a study of shared clonotypes between healthy human individuals. Clones were read by immunoSEQ multiplex PCR, and TCRdb kept only the in-frame ones, dropping some. The sample holds about 470,000 clones, around 79% seen once. Sequencing was performed on PBMCs. Every receptor here comes from a woman in her forties in good health. Some clones in this sample may be carry-over from other donors' samples.

This rearrangement joins TRBV14 to TRBJ1-2; the D gene is possibly TRBD1 (5 bases). V lost 3 bases and J lost 0, with 11 bases in between. The CDR3 totals 15 residues. Per the germline V gene, CDR1 is SGHDN and CDR2 is FVKESK. The CDR3: CASSHLTDTNYGYTF. For the CDR3, the DNA is TGTGCCAGCAGCCATCTGACAGACACTAACTATGGCTACACCTTC. The full variable domain, its missing parts supplied by reference TRBV14 and TRBJ1-2, is EAGVTQFPSHSVIEKGQTVTLRCDPISGHDNLYWYRRVMGKEIKFLLHFVKESKQDESGMPNNRFLAERTGGTYSTLKVQPAELEDSGVYFCASSHLTDTNYGYTFGSGTRLTVV.

V is TRBV14 and J is TRBJ2-7; maybe TRBD2 (5 bases). Trimming took off 6 bases at V and 7 bases at J, with 10 bases between the two ends. In germline, CDR1 is SGHDN, CDR2 FVKESK. The CDR3 has 11 residues. This CDR3 reads CASRDLGEQYF. The CDR3, as DNA: TGTGCCAGCAGGGACTTGGGTGAGCAGTACTTC.

The CDR3 sequence: CASSGGGSGRSTDTQYF. As DNA, the CDR3 is TGTGCCAGCAGTGGGGGGGGGAGCGGGAGGTCAACAGATACGCAGTATTTT. The gene calls are TRBV27 and TRBJ2-3, with TRBD2 matching over 9 bases. Per germline, CDR1 MNHEY and CDR2 SMNVEV (reference sequence). Trimming at V came to 5 bases and at J to 3 bases, leaving 12 bases not matched to a gene. The CDR3 has 17 amino acids.

This clone appeared once. V is TRBV20-1 and J is TRBJ2-3, with D uncertain. The CDR3 has 11 residues. The V end was cut by 3 bases, the J end by 6 bases, with 7 bases between. CDR1 and CDR2 (germline): DFQATT, SNEGSKA (reference sequence). CDR3 DNA: TGCAGTGCTAGGAGGCCCGATACGCAGTATTTT. Encoded protein: CSARRPDTQYF.

V gene TRBV6-1 combines with J gene TRBJ2-1; D gene ambiguous. Germline V gene lookup returns CDR1 MNHNS and CDR2 SASEGT. Trimming took 3 bases from V and 4 from J, leaving 10 bases between them. The CDR3 covers 14 residues. Here the CDR3 reads CASSENSEYNEQFF. For the CDR3, the DNA is TGTGCCAGCAGTGAGAACAGTGAATACAATGAGCAGTTCTTC.

The V and J genes are TRBV7-9 and TRBJ2-2; D gene uncertain. The V end lost 5 bases, the J end lost 5 bases, and 6 bases lay between the germline ends. This CDR3 contains 12 residues. CDR1 and CDR2 from the germline V gene are SEHNR and FQNEAQ (reference sequence). The CDR3 protein is CASSRDTGELFF. The CDR3, as DNA: TGTGCCAGCAGCAGAGATACCGGGGAGCTGTTTTTT.

The chain is built from TRBV29-1 and TRBJ2-1, with TRBD1 identical over 11 bases. The junction had 8 bases not matched to a gene; V was cut back by 5 bases and J by 8 bases. The CDR3 totals 14 residues. From germline, CDR1 is SQVTM and CDR2 ANQGSEA. CDR3 DNA: TGCAGCGTTTTAGGGACAGGGGGTGTCCATGAGCAGTTCTTC. Encoded protein: CSVLGTGGVHEQFF.

This clone appeared a few times. This sequence joins TRBV6-6 and TRBJ1-5; D not certain. This CDR3 has 13 residues. CDR1 and CDR2 from the germline V gene are MNHNY and SVGAGI (reference sequence). Trimming cost V 7 bases and J 1 base, with 8 bases left between them. The CDR3 spells CASTAVSNQPQHF. The CDR3 coding sequence is TGTGCCAGCACCGCCGTAAGCAATCAGCCCCAGCATTTT.

This chain joins TRBV12-1 and TRBJ2-5. TRBV12-1 is an annotated pseudogene. The CDR3 totals 15 residues. The CDR3 bases are TGTGCCAGCAGCCCCCCACCGGGACCCCCAGAGACCCAGTACTTC. Its protein is CASSPPPGPPETQYF.

This chain joins TRBV5-6 and TRBJ2-7; TRBD2 matches at 7 bases. The V gene's germline CDR1 is SGHDT and CDR2 YYEEEE. With V trimmed by 1 base and J by 4 bases, 11 bases remained unmatched. This CDR3 is 16 amino acids long. For the CDR3, the DNA is TGTGCCAGCAGCTTGCTTGGTCCAGCGGGAATATACGAGCAGTACTTC. Its protein product is CASSLLGPAGIYEQYF.

In DNA, the CDR3 is TGTGCCAGCAGTTCAGAGTATCAGCCCCAGCATTTT. Protein product: CASSSEYQPQHF. The chain combines TRBV28 with TRBJ1-5; D is unclear. The CDR3 is 12 amino acids. V lost 4 bases and J lost 5, with 6 bases in between. From germline, CDR1 is MDHEN and CDR2 SYDVKM.

This clone was recorded a few times. This chain joins TRBV28 and TRBJ1-5; maybe TRBD1 (5 bases). Between the trimmed V and J ends, which lost 5 bases and 5 bases, there was a span of 16 bases. This CDR3 contains 15 residues. The germline V gene has CDR1 MDHEN and CDR2 SYDVKM. The CDR3 loop is CASSQLGGLYQPQHF. Written as DNA, the CDR3 is TGTGCCAGCAGTCAGTTGGGGGGTCTATATCAGCCCCAGCATTTT.

The genes are TRBV28 and TRBJ2-3, with D perhaps TRBD2 (6 bases). V shed 3 bases and J shed 5 bases, with 18 bases lying between them. The CDR3 runs to 16 residues. Germline V lookup: CDR1 MDHEN, CDR2 SYDVKM. The DNA for the CDR3 is TGTGCCAGCAGTTTTGAATTTGCGGGGCGGGGAGATACGCAGTATTTT. It yields the protein CASSFEFAGRGDTQYF.

The chain recombines TRBV28 with TRBJ2-7; the D gene is possibly TRBD1 (6 bases). There are 13 residues in the CDR3. Trimming took off 5 bases at V and 2 bases at J, with 10 bases between the two ends. Germline lookup yields CDR1 MDHEN and CDR2 SYDVKM. The CDR3 protein is CASSTQGPYEQYF. The CDR3 DNA is TGTGCCAGCAGTACACAGGGACCCTACGAGCAGTACTTC.

The chain carries TRBV9 and TRBJ2-7, with D hard to call. Per the germline V gene, CDR1 is SGDLS and CDR2 is YYNGEE. The V end was cut by 0 bases, the J end by 2 bases, with 9 bases between. CDR3 size: 14 residues. In DNA form, the CDR3 reads TGTGCCAGCAGCGTAGAAGCCCCACCCTACGAGCAGTACTTC. Translation: CASSVEAPPYEQYF.

The chain employs TRBV19 and TRBJ2-3; D perhaps matches TRBD2 (5 bases). Deletions cut 2 bases from V and 2 bases from J, with 11 bases between. CDR1 is LNHDA, CDR2 SQIVND, per germline (reference sequence). The CDR3 is made up of 15 amino acids. The chain's CDR3 is CASSIRGRDTDTQYF. In DNA, the CDR3 is TGTGCCAGTAGTATACGAGGGAGAGACACAGATACGCAGTATTTT.

This sequence joins TRBV18 and TRBJ2-1; no clear D gene. Germline V gene sequence: CDR1 KGHSH, CDR2 LQKENI. V was trimmed by 2 bases and J by 5 bases, leaving 7 bases between them. CDR3 length: 13 amino acids. The CDR3 here is CASSPYGDNEQFF. The CDR3 DNA is TGTGCCAGCTCACCATACGGCGACAATGAGCAGTTCTTC.

The chain combines TRBV4-2 with TRBJ2-5; D might be TRBD1 (5 bases). With the DNA end fitting TRBJ2-7 better, the J assignment may be wrong. Germline V gene data show CDR1 as LGHNA and CDR2 as YNFKEQ. This CDR3 region has 15 residues. CDR3 loop: CASSQDQGMTYEQYF. The CDR3 coding sequence is TGTGCCAGCAGCCAAGATCAGGGAATGACCTACGAGCAGTACTTC.

The count of this clone is one. The DNA for the CDR3 is TGTGCCTGGGGGACTAGCGGACGGGTCGGGTACGAGCAGTACTTC. This translates into CAWGTSGRVGYEQYF. The chain is built from TRBV30 and TRBJ2-7; 11 bases agree with TRBD2. The V and J ends lost 5 bases and 4 bases, in that order; junction bases with no gene match: 10. CDR3 length equals 15 residues. Germline assignment: CDR1 GTSNPN and CDR2 SVGIG (reference sequence).

Comments on this clone: A much larger clone lies one base from this, so it may be a read error. In the same sample, other DNA sequences code for this CDR3. As DNA, the CDR3 is TGTGCCAGCAGCTTAACTGGGCAGGAGACAGATACGCAGTATTTT. Its translation is CASSLTGQETDTQYF. The chain couples TRBV11-1 to TRBJ2-3; no firm D call. The V end was cut by 2 bases, the J end by 3 bases, with 12 bases between. CDR3 length: 15 residues. Germline assignment: CDR1 SGHAT and CDR2 FQDESV (reference sequence).

The chain employs TRBV28 and TRBJ2-3; the D gene is possibly TRBD1 (5 bases). The V end lost 4 bases, the J end lost 0 bases, and 11 bases lay between the germline ends. Per germline, CDR1 MDHEN and CDR2 SYDVKM. The CDR3 covers 15 residues. DNA for the CDR3: TGTGCCAGCAGTTCCCAGGGTCCTAGCACAGATACGCAGTATTTT. This codes for CASSSQGPSTDTQYF. Together with reference TRBV28 and TRBJ2-3, the CDR3 gives the full variable domain: DVKVTQSSRYLVKRTGEKVFLECVQDMDHENMFWYRQDPGLGLRLIYFSYDVKMKEKGDIPEGYSVSREKKERFSLILESASTNQTSMYLCASSSQGPSTDTQYFGPGTRLTVL.

The V gene is TRBV5-1, the J gene TRBJ2-5; no clear D gene. The CDR3 is 12 residues long. Per germline, CDR1 SGHRS and CDR2 YFSETQ. Trimming took 0 bases from V and 4 from J, leaving 4 bases between them. The CDR3 nucleotides are TGCGCCAGCAGCTTGGCCGTAGAGACCCAGTACTTC. It yields the protein CASSLAVETQYF.

The chain links TRBV28 to TRBJ2-7, with no clear D. The CDR3 spans 13 residues. Trimming took off 3 bases at V and 6 bases at J, with 12 bases between the two ends. Germline V lookup: CDR1 MDHEN, CDR2 SYDVKM. The CDR3 DNA follows: TGTGCCAGCAGTTTCACCATGGGAACCGAGCAGTACTTC. Translated: CASSFTMGTEQYF.

A few counts support this clone. The rearrangement uses TRBV11-2 and TRBJ2-2, with TRBD1 identical over 9 bases. The V segment lost 5 bases and the J segment 4 bases; nucleotides outside the gene matches: 8. The CDR3 sequence is 16 residues long. Germline assignment: CDR1 SGHAT and CDR2 FQNNGV. The CDR3 loop is CASSRTGDGGTGELFF. CDR3 in DNA: TGTGCCAGCAGCCGGACAGGGGATGGGGGCACCGGGGAGCTGTTTTTT.

The chain carries TRBV30 and TRBJ2-7; 7 bases line up with TRBD1. Germline CDR1 GTSNPN, CDR2 SVGIG (reference sequence). The junction had 5 bases not matched to a gene; V was cut back by 3 bases and J by 6 bases. This CDR3 has 12 amino acids. CDR3 DNA sequence: TGTGCCTGGAGGAGGGGGCCGCCCGAGCAGTACTTC. This sequence encodes CAWRRGPPEQYF. Combining the CDR3 with reference TRBV30 and TRBJ2-7 gives the whole variable domain SQTIHQWPATLVQPVGSPLSLECTVEGTSNPNLYWYRQAAGRGLQLLFYSVGIGQISSEVPQNLSASRPQDRQFILSSKKLLLSDSGFYLCAWRRGPPEQYFGPGTRLTVT.

V gene TRBV2 combines with J gene TRBJ2-7, with D perhaps assigned TRBD1 or TRBD2 (5 bases each). This CDR3 has 13 residues. Germline V gene sequence: CDR1 SNHLY, CDR2 FYNNEI. The V end was cut by 7 bases, the J end by 3 bases, with 13 bases between. The CDR3 region is CASTLGTSYEQYF. CDR3 DNA sequence: TGTGCCAGCACCCTGGGGACGAGCTACGAGCAGTACTTC.

On this clone: Other DNA sequences from this sample encode an identical CDR3 as well. CDR3 sequence (DNA): TGCGCCAGCAGCTTGGGCTCAGGGCAAGAGACCCAGTACTTC. Residues: CASSLGSGQETQYF. The V gene is TRBV5-1, the J gene TRBJ2-5; the D gene is possibly TRBD1 (5 bases). CDR3 length: 14 residues. V was cut by 0 bases and J by 2 bases, with 8 bases left in between. Germline CDR1 is SGHRS and CDR2 is YFSETQ. The whole variable domain, filled in from reference TRBV5-1 and TRBJ2-5, reads KAGVTQTPRYLIKTRGQQVTLSCSPISGHRSVSWYQQTPGQGLQFLFEYFSETQRNKGNFPGRFSGRQFSNSRSEMNVSTLELGDSALYLCASSLGSGQETQYFGPGTRLLVL.

The chain links TRBV18 to TRBJ2-1, with 12 bases fitting TRBD2. Germline V lookup: CDR1 KGHSH, CDR2 LQKENI. V was pared by 2 bases and J by 7 bases, with 18 bases of the junction left unmatched. The CDR3 has 20 amino acids. The CDR3 sequence is CASSPKGLAGGQGTRNEQFF. CDR3 bases: TGTGCCAGCTCACCAAAAGGCCTAGCGGGAGGGCAGGGGACTCGGAATGAGCAGTTCTTC.

The chain is built from TRBV28 and TRBJ1-2, with TRBD1 identical over 7 bases. CDR3 length: 14 amino acids. Trimming took 6 bases from V and 4 from J; bases not matched to a gene: 8. Per the germline V gene, CDR1 is MDHEN and CDR2 is SYDVKM. The CDR3 DNA sequence: TGTGCCAGCAGCACGACCGGGACAGCCTATGGCTACACCTTC. Protein: CASSTTGTAYGYTF.

The chain couples TRBV2 to TRBJ2-3; TRBD2 agrees at 8 bases. Germline V lookup: CDR1 SNHLY, CDR2 FYNNEI. The CDR3 is made up of 16 amino acids. V dropped 6 bases and J dropped 0; count of bases not matched to a gene: 8. The DNA for the CDR3 is TGTGCCAGCAGGAGGCTGACTAGCGCTAGCACAGATACGCAGTATTTT. Its protein product is CASRRLTSASTDTQYF.